This entry is about one T cell receptor (beta chain). No cognate antigen has been identified for it. No much larger clonotype is one base removed from it; base qualities were not supplied. The germline V and J ends show losses of 8 bases and 0 bases respectively, and no gene match explains 3 bases of the junction. The germline V gene gives CDR1 as SNHLY and CDR2 as FYNNEI. The CDR3 has 13 amino acids, counting the end cysteine and phenylalanine. CDR3 DNA is the only sequence kept; it has 39 bases, read in frame from the first base. This sample was included in a study of patients and donors after allogeneic stem cell transplantation (dated by TCRdb to the early 2020s). Library creation used RT-PCR. Sequencing instrument: NextSeq 550. TCRdb trimmed the raw reads at Q25, called clones with MiXCR and kept productive beta chains. Entries that share a CDR3 protein sequence are merged under the most common genes and DNA. This sample gives about a million distinct CDR3 sequences in total; about a sixth of them show up just once. The ten largest clones capture 5% to 7.5% of the sample.

Sequences were obtained from blood, either unsorted or a sorted T cell fraction (not recorded which). The chain joins TRBV2 to TRBJ1-2; 7 bases in between match TRBD1. This TCR was recovered from a human donor who was either an allogeneic HSCT recipient or a stem cell or donor lymphocyte infusion donor (not recorded which). It is not recorded whose cells these are; they may come from a transplant donor. Here is the DNA: TGTGCCAGCCAGGGGGTGACTAACTATGGCTACACCTTC. Its product reads: CASQGVTNYGYTF.